Sequencing of this T cell receptor beta chain was carried out in a study of T-cell reconstitution after alpha-beta-depleted transplantation in children. A library of TCRbeta sequences, prepared with unique molecular identifiers, was generated. MiXCR, run by TCRdb on the PCR reads, gives a single entry per CDR3 protein. Counted here are about 580,000 distinct CDR3 sequences, 23% occurring once; the ten biggest clones make up 11% to 15%. Trimming took 3 bases from V and 2 from J; bases not matched to a gene: 3. The CDR3 runs 15 residues. In its sample, this clonotype was seen many times. The rearrangement joins TRBV12-3 or TRBV12-4 to TRBJ2-2, with 7 bases lining up with TRBD1. The material sequenced was PBMCs, mostly from graft donor cells, taken 360 days after TCRalphabeta/CD19-depleted stem cell transplant. This sequence was found in a boy younger than two who had a stem cell transplant for acute myeloid leukemia, so the T cells may come from the graft donor. Here the CDR3 reads CASSLGQLNTGELFF. CDR3 coding DNA: TGTGCCAGCAGTTTGGGACAGCTTAACACCGGGGAGCTGTTTTTT.